The 23 T cell receptor beta chains below come from one sample, sequenced in a study of low-dose radiotherapy and immunotherapy resistance in tumors (dated by TCRdb to 2022 to 2024). The time point label corresponds to: after trial treatment. The sample's treatment or condition, from its label and the paper: LDRT plus nivolumab, ipilimumab, low-dose cyclophosphamide and aspirin (RACIN trial). Sequencing used an Illumina HiSeq 2500. Superscript III and a set of TRAV- and TRBV-specific primers were used to synthesize first-strand cDNA, so that both TCRalpha and TCRbeta chains were covered. TCRs were amplified with Phusion for about 18 PCR cycles using a constant-region primer together with the adapter attached to the V primers. TCRdb's own reprocessing of the public reads used fastp at Q25 and MiXCR and kept productive beta chains. When rows share a CDR3 protein, they turn into one entry using the most common DNA and genes. The sample table shows tens of thousands of distinct CDR3 sequences, and under 20% are seen once. Less than 1.5% of the sample is in the top ten clones.

This specimen was PBMCs, taken after low-dose radiotherapy plus immunotherapy. The receptors were gathered from a male donor with prostate cancer.

The table lists this clonotype with many counts. The chain recombines TRBV13 with TRBJ1-1; D is perhaps TRBD1 (5 bases). Trimming pared 1 base from V and 4 bases from J, leaving 13 bases between. Germline V gene data show CDR1 as PRHDT and CDR2 as FYEKMQ (reference sequence). This CDR3 region has 15 residues. The CDR3 DNA follows: TGTGCCAGCAGCTTAGATGGGGCCCCAGGCACTGAAGCTTTCTTT. Protein: CASSLDGAPGTEAFF.

This clonotype was picked up many times. This sequence joins TRBV3-1 and TRBJ2-1; weak D call: TRBD2 (6 bases). This CDR3 is 15 amino acids long. Trimming stripped 0 bases from V and 6 bases from J, with 12 bases between. Germline V gene data show CDR1 as LGHDT and CDR2 as YNNKEL (reference sequence). The DNA of the CDR3 is TGTGCCAGCAGCCAAGATGGAGCGGGCAGCAATGAGCAGTTCTTC. Translating gives CASSQDGAGSNEQFF.

The sample holds many counts of this clonotype. The V call is TRBV25-1, the J call TRBJ2-3; D is perhaps TRBD2 (7 bases). Trimming stripped 6 bases from V and 0 bases from J, with 16 bases between. Per germline, CDR1 MGHDK and CDR2 SYGVNS. The CDR3 length is 16 residues. The CDR3 loop is CASRRGLAASTDTQYF. CDR3 bases: TGTGCCAGCAGGCGGGGGCTAGCGGCTAGCACAGATACGCAGTATTTT.

This clonotype has ten or more counts. The genes are TRBV7-2 and TRBJ1-4; D remains unclear. The CDR3 has 16 amino acids. V lost 5 bases and J 0 bases, leaving 13 bases between the germline ends. Per germline, CDR1 SGHTA and CDR2 FQGNSA. The CDR3 region has the DNA TGTGCCAGCAGCCGAACGGGTGCCGCAACTAATGAAAAACTGTTTTTT. Translated: CASSRTGAATNEKLFF.

The chain couples TRBV5-1 to TRBJ2-1; D possibly corresponds to TRBD2 (5 bases). The CDR3 has 16 amino acids. V dropped 0 bases and J dropped 0 bases, with 10 bases sitting between them. Germline V gene lookup returns CDR1 SGHRS and CDR2 YFSETQ. CDR3 sequence reads: CASSLAGGGSYNEQFF. The CDR3, as DNA: TGCGCCAGCAGCTTGGCCGGAGGAGGCTCCTACAATGAGCAGTTCTTC.

This clonotype was found many times. This rearrangement joins TRBV19 to TRBJ2-5; a weak D match, TRBD2 (6 bases). Trimming cost V 6 bases and J 1 base, with 21 bases left between them. This CDR3 has 17 amino acids. Germline lookup yields CDR1 LNHDA and CDR2 SQIVND (reference sequence). CDR3 sequence reads: CASSKKMGGGLQETQYF. The CDR3 DNA sequence: TGTGCCAGTAGCAAAAAAATGGGGGGTGGACTCCAAGAGACCCAGTACTTC.

V is TRBV2 and J is TRBJ2-7; 7 bases align to TRBD1. Trimming at V came to 4 bases and at J to 5 bases, leaving 8 bases not matched to a gene. The CDR3 has 14 amino acids. Germline assignment: CDR1 SNHLY and CDR2 FYNNEI. The CDR3 here is CASSVSPDRNEQYF. CDR3 DNA sequence: TGTGCCAGCAGTGTCAGTCCGGACAGGAACGAGCAGTACTTC.

In this sample, this clonotype turned up many times. The chain couples TRBV4-3 to TRBJ2-5; D is uncertain. The germline CDR1 and CDR2 sequences are LGHNA and YSLEER. The CDR3 is made up of 13 amino acids. V was pared by 1 base and J by 3 bases, with 6 bases between. The CDR3 sequence: CASSQVLKETQYF. CDR3 sequence (DNA): TGCGCCAGCAGCCAAGTTTTGAAAGAGACCCAGTACTTC.

This clonotype was seen repeatedly, ten times or more. V and J are TRBV7-2 and TRBJ2-2, with 12 bases lining up with TRBD2. The CDR3 runs 17 residues. V trimming: 2 bases; J trimming: 6 bases; junction bases outside the gene matches: 7. Germline V lookup: CDR1 SGHTA, CDR2 FQGNSA. CDR3 bases: TGTGCCAGCAGCTTACCTAGCGGGAGGGCCAGCGCCGGGGAGCTGTTTTTT. Protein: CASSLPSGRASAGELFF.

This clonotype was seen ten or more times. A junction boundary mismatches the germline segment, possibly from a read error. The CDR3 nucleotides are TGTGCCAGCAGTTGGCCGGGACTAGCGGGAGAGGCCCAGTACTTC. It codes for CASSWPGLAGEAQYF. This rearrangement joins TRBV6-2 or TRBV6-3 to TRBJ2-5; 14 bases are a match to TRBD2. CDR3 size: 15 residues. Germline V lookup: CDR1 MNHEY, CDR2 SVGEGT.

This clonotype turned up a few times. This chain joins TRBV19 and TRBJ2-4; D might be TRBD2 (6 bases). Germline CDR1 and CDR2: LNHDA and SQIVND (reference sequence). The CDR3 extends over 15 amino acids. V was clipped by 1 base and J by 0 bases, with 7 bases between them. DNA for the CDR3: TGTGCCAGTAGTATAGCGGGGGAAGCCAAAAACATTCAGTACTTC. It translates to CASSIAGEAKNIQYF. Full variable domain (outside the CDR3, taken from reference TRBV19 and TRBJ2-4): DGGITQSPKYLFRKEGQNVTLSCEQNLNHDAMYWYRQDPGQGLRLIYYSQIVNDFQKGDIAEGYSVSREKKESFPLTVTSAQKNPTAFYLCASSIAGEAKNIQYFGAGTRLSVL.

This clonotype was counted between two and nine times. This chain joins TRBV7-6 and TRBJ2-2; 8 nucleotides match TRBD1. This CDR3 is 16 amino acids long. V shed 5 bases and J 0 bases; nucleotides not matched to a gene: 5. Germline-derived CDR1 and CDR2 are SGHVS and FNYEAQ. CDR3 sequence reads: CASSLIQGANTGELFF. The CDR3 DNA sequence: TGTGCCAGCAGCCTCATACAGGGGGCGAACACCGGGGAGCTGTTTTTT.

This clonotype was observed at least ten times. This sequence joins TRBV7-8 and TRBJ2-7; 7 bases agree with TRBD1. CDR3 size: 15 residues. Germline CDR1 reads SGHVS; CDR2 reads FQNEAQ. With V trimmed by 4 bases and J by 2 bases, 8 bases remained unmatched. For the CDR3, the DNA is TGTGCCAGCAGCTCCCCGACAGGGAACCCCTACGAGCAGTACTTC. Protein product: CASSSPTGNPYEQYF.

This clonotype was seen at least ten times. V and J are TRBV5-1 and TRBJ2-7; TRBD2 agrees at 11 bases. Unmatched junction bases numbered 8, after V lost 5 bases and J lost 4 bases. The CDR3 sequence is 15 residues long. CDR1 and CDR2 (germline): SGHRS, YFSETQ. The CDR3 DNA reads TGCGCCAGCAGGCTACTAGCGGGAGAGGCATACGAGCAGTACTTC. Amino acid sequence: CASRLLAGEAYEQYF.

There are many counts of this clonotype. The rearrangement joins TRBV5-1 to TRBJ1-1; D not resolved. V shed 2 bases and J shed 1 base, with 12 bases lying between them. The CDR3 sequence is 15 residues long. Germline loops: CDR1 SGHRS, CDR2 YFSETQ. The CDR3 is CASSFQDVQNTEAFF. CDR3 coding DNA: TGCGCCAGCAGCTTCCAGGACGTACAGAACACTGAAGCTTTCTTT.

This clonotype was recorded only once. A far more abundant clone sits one base away, making this likely a read error. V is TRBV7-7 and J is TRBJ2-5; 7 bases match TRBD2. Unmatched junction bases numbered 10, after V lost 5 bases and J lost 4 bases. CDR1 is SSHAT, CDR2 FNYEAQ, per germline (reference sequence). The CDR3 has 15 amino acids. The CDR3 nucleotides are TGTGCCAGCAGCCCCAATGGGAGGGGAGGAGAGACCCAGTACTTC. This translates into CASSPNGRGGETQYF.

This clonotype was recorded many times. This chain links TRBV24-1 with TRBJ2-3; 9 bases line up with TRBD2. CDR3 length: 18 amino acids. The germline gives CDR1 KGHDR, CDR2 SFDVKD. J gave up 5 bases and V 0 bases, and 11 bases lay outside the gene matches. The CDR3: CATSDLGGLADGGDTQYF. As DNA, the CDR3 is TGTGCCACCAGTGATTTGGGGGGACTAGCCGACGGAGGAGATACGCAGTATTTT.

This clonotype was seen repeatedly, ten times or more. The chain employs TRBV10-3 and TRBJ2-2, with 11 nucleotides matching TRBD1. Trimming took 9 bases from V and 4 from J; bases not matched to a gene: 4. The CDR3 extends over 14 amino acids. Germline CDR1 ENHRY, CDR2 SYGVKD. CDR3 sequence reads: CAMMDRGLTGELFF. The CDR3 bases are TGTGCCATGATGGACAGGGGGCTCACCGGGGAGCTGTTTTTT.

Many counts were recorded for this clonotype. The rearrangement joins TRBV2 to TRBJ2-7; 8 nucleotides agree with TRBD1. V lost 1 base to trimming and J lost 1 base; unmatched junction nucleotides: 3. This CDR3 spans 15 amino acids. Germline assignment: CDR1 SNHLY and CDR2 FYNNEI. The CDR3 coding sequence is TGTGCCAGCAGTGAAGGGACAGGGATGTCCTACGAGCAGTACTTC. Translation gives CASSEGTGMSYEQYF.

The chain uses TRBV10-3 and TRBJ2-7; 9 bases map to TRBD1. This CDR3 comprises 13 residues. V was pared by 6 bases and J by 5 bases, with 5 bases of the junction left unmatched. Germline CDR1 ENHRY, CDR2 SYGVKD. The CDR3 bases are TGTGCCATCAGCCGGGACAGGGACCACGAGCAGTACTTC. Its translation: CAISRDRDHEQYF.

The chain uses TRBV19 and TRBJ2-1; 12 nucleotides agree with TRBD2. V was pared by 4 bases and J by 10 bases, with 8 bases of the junction left unmatched. The CDR3 is 15 residues long. Germline CDR1 LNHDA, CDR2 SQIVND (reference sequence). The CDR3 nucleotides read TGTGCCAGTAGTAATGGGGGACTAGCGGGCTGGGAGCAGTTCTTC. This translates into CASSNGGLAGWEQFF.

This clonotype was counted a single time. V usage is TRBV20-1 and J usage is TRBJ2-1; D call uncertain. The CDR3 covers 12 residues. The germline V gene has CDR1 DFQATT and CDR2 SNEGSKA (reference sequence). Trimming pared 6 bases from V and 9 bases from J, leaving 15 bases between. The CDR3 region has the DNA TGCAGTGCCCCCGGGTCCTCGGGTGAGCAGTTCTTC. As protein: CSAPGSSGEQFF.

Comment on this clonotype: It is likely a read error: a sequence one base away is far more abundant. The gene calls are TRBV28 and TRBJ2-7, with D perhaps matching TRBD1 or TRBD2 (6 bases each). Germline loops: CDR1 MDHEN, CDR2 SYDVKM. The CDR3 sequence is 16 residues long. V was pared by 7 bases and J by 7 bases, with 26 bases between. The CDR3, as DNA: TGTGCCAGCACCCCAGGGGCGGGGAACTCCTACAATGAGCAGTACTTC. This gives the protein CASTPGAGNSYNEQYF.